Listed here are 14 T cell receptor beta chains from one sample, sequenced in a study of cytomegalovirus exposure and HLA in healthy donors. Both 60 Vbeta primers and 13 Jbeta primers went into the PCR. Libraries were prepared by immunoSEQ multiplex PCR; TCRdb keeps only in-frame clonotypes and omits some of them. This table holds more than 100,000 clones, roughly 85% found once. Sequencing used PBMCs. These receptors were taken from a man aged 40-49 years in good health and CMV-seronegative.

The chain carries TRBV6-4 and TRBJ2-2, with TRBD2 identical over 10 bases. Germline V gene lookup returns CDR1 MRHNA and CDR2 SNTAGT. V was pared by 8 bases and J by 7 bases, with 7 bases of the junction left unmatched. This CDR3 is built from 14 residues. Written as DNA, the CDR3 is TGTGCCAGCCAGACTAGCGGGCACATCGGGGAGCTGTTTTTT. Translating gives CASQTSGHIGELFF.

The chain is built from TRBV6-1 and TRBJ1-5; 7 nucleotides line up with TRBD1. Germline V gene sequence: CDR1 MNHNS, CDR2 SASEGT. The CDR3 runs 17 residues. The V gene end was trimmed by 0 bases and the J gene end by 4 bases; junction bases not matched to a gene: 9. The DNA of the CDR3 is TGTGCCAGCAGTGAAGCCGAGGGGGCAGGGCCGAATCAGCCCCAGCATTTT. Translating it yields CASSEAEGAGPNQPQHF.

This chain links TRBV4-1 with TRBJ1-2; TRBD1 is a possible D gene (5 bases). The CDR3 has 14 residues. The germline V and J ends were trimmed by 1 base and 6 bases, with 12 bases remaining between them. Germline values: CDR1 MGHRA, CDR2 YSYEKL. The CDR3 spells CASSQVGRVDGYTF. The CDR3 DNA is TGCGCCAGCAGCCAAGTGGGCAGGGTGGATGGCTACACCTTC.

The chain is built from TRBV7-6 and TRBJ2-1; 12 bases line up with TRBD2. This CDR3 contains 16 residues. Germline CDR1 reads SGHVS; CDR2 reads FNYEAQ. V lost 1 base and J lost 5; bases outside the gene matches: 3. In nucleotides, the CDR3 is TGTGCCAGCAGCTTAGGGACTAGCGGGACCCACAATGAGCAGTTCTTC. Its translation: CASSLGTSGTHNEQFF.

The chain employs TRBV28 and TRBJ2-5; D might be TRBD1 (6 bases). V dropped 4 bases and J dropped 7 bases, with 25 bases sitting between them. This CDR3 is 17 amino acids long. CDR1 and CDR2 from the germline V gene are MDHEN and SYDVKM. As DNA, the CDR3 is TGTGCCAGCAGTTGGGCCGGTATCGGGACACCCGAGAGGACCCAGTACTTC. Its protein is CASSWAGIGTPERTQYF.

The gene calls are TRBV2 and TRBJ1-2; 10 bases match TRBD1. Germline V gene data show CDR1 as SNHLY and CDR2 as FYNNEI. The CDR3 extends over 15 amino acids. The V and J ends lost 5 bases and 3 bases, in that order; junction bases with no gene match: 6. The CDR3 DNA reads TGTGCCAGCAGTAAGGACAGGGGGGCGTACTATGGCTACACCTTC. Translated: CASSKDRGAYYGYTF.

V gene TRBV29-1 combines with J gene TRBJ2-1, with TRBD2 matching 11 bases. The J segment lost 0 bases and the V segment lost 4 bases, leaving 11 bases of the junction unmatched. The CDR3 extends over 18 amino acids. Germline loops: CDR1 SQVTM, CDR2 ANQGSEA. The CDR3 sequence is CSVVLGTSGGSSYNEQFF. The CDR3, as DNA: TGCAGCGTTGTCCTAGGGACTAGCGGAGGGAGCTCCTACAATGAGCAGTTCTTC.

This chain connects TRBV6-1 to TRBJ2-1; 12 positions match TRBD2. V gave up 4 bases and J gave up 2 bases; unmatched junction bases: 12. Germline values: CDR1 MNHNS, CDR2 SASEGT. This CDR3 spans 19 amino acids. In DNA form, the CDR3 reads TGTGCCAGCAGTGGTGGAGCTAGCGGGAGGGAGAACACCTACAATGAGCAGTTCTTC. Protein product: CASSGGASGRENTYNEQFF.

The CDR3 coding sequence is TGTGCCACCAGACAGGGAGCCTACGAGCAGTACTTC. Amino acids: CATRQGAYEQYF. The chain recombines TRBV19 with TRBJ2-7; 7 bases align to TRBD1. Trimming cost V 10 bases and J 2 bases; bases outside gene matches: 5. Looked up from germline, CDR1 is LNHDA and CDR2 is SQIVND (reference sequence). This CDR3 region has 12 residues.

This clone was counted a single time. The DNA for the CDR3 is TGTGCCAGCAGCTTAAGGGGACAGAACACTGAAGCTTTCTTT. Its translation is CASSLRGQNTEAFF. The rearrangement joins TRBV7-2 to TRBJ1-1; D may be TRBD1 (6 bases). Between the trimmed V and J ends, which lost 2 bases and 1 base, there was a span of 8 bases. Germline loops: CDR1 SGHTA, CDR2 FQGNSA. The CDR3 totals 14 residues.

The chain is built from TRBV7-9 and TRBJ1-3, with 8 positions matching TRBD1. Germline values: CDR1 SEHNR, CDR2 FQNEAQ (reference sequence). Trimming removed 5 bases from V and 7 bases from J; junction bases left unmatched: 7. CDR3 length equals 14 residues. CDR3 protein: CASSGQGFSNTIYF. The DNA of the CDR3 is TGTGCCAGCAGCGGACAGGGCTTTAGTAACACCATATATTTT.

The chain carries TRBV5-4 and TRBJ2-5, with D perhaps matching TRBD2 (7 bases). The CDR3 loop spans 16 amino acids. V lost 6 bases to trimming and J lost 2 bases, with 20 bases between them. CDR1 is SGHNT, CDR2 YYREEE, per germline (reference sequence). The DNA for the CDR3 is TGTGCCAGCACCCCATGGGGGGGGGCCCAACAAGAGACCCAGTACTTC. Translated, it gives CASTPWGGAQQETQYF.

The CDR3 region has the DNA TGTGCCAGCAGCCCCCCTGGAGACTATGGCTACACCTTC. This translates into CASSPPGDYGYTF. This chain joins TRBV7-9 and TRBJ1-2, with D unresolved. V dropped 5 bases and J dropped 3 bases, with 10 bases sitting between them. This CDR3 contains 13 residues. CDR1 is SEHNR and CDR2 is FQNEAQ in the germline V gene (reference sequence).

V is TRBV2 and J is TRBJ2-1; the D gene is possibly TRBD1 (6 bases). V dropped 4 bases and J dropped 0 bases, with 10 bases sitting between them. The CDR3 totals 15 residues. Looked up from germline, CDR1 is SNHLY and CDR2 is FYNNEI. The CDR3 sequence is CASSVRTDSYNEQFF. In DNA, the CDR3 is TGTGCCAGCAGTGTCCGGACAGACTCCTACAATGAGCAGTTCTTC.